Following are 13 T cell receptor beta chains from one sample sequenced in a study of blood T cell repertoires in COVID-19. Method: immunoSEQ multiplex PCR; TCRdb's copy keeps in-frame clones and lacks some. The sample carries fewer than 120,000 clones, about 85% recorded once. What was sequenced was peripheral blood. These receptors were taken from a human donor in a cohort sampled during active COVID-19.

The chain joins TRBV5-1 to TRBJ2-1; possibly TRBD2 for D (6 bases). The germline V gene encodes CDR1 SGHRS and CDR2 YFSETQ. This CDR3 has 17 amino acids. The V end was cut by 4 bases, the J end by 4 bases, with 21 bases between. The CDR3 DNA reads as TGCGCCAGCAGCCAGGATTTCGGCACCCGGGGGTACAATGAGCAGTTCTTC. Translated: CASSQDFGTRGYNEQFF.

The V gene is TRBV12-2, the J gene TRBJ2-7; TRBD2 reflects the table's D call only, with no check against the DNA. TRBV12-2 has pseudogene status. The CDR3 is 18 residues long. For the CDR3, the DNA is TGTGCAAGTCGCTTAGGGGGGGAACGGTTTACCTCAACCTACGAGCAGTACTTC. Its protein product is CASRLGGERFTSTYEQYF.

This sequence joins TRBV11-3 and TRBJ2-1; 11 bases are a match to TRBD2. The germline V gene encodes CDR1 SGHNT and CDR2 YENEEA. The ends lost 5 bases at V and 7 bases at J; junction bases unmatched: 13. The CDR3 contains 17 residues. CDR3 region: CASSPVGLAGGANEQFF. DNA for the CDR3: TGTGCCAGCAGCCCAGTAGGACTAGCGGGCGGGGCGAATGAGCAGTTCTTC.

The chain carries TRBV5-5 and TRBJ1-2; 7 bases are a match to TRBD1. The CDR3 sequence is 15 residues long. CDR1 SGHKS and CDR2 YYEKEE come from the germline V gene (reference sequence). Losses at the gene ends were 4 bases for V and 3 bases for J; bases not matched to a gene: 9. This CDR3 is CASSPAQGVDYGYTF. DNA of the CDR3: TGTGCCAGCAGCCCCGCGCAGGGGGTAGACTATGGCTACACCTTC.

The chain has TRBV5-1 and TRBJ2-3; D perhaps matches TRBD1 (6 bases). The CDR3 loop spans 15 amino acids. Germline-derived CDR1 and CDR2 are SGHRS and YFSETQ. Between the trimmed V and J ends, which lost 5 bases and 2 bases, there was a span of 15 bases. Here the CDR3 reads CASRPGQISTDTQYF. For the CDR3, the DNA is TGCGCCAGCAGGCCCGGACAGATTTCCACAGATACGCAGTATTTT.

V is TRBV3-1 (or the pseudogene TRBV3-2) and J is TRBJ1-1; 10 bases fit TRBD1. The V and J ends lost 6 bases and 3 bases, in that order; junction bases with no gene match: 16. CDR3 length: 18 residues. CDR1 is LGHDT, CDR2 YNNKEL, per germline (reference sequence). The CDR3 is CASSSIPPRQGAHTEAFF. CDR3 coding DNA: TGTGCCAGCAGTTCCATCCCGCCGAGACAGGGGGCTCACACTGAAGCTTTCTTT.

The chain's CDR3 is CASSRGHNQPQHF. For the CDR3, the DNA is TGTGCCAGCAGTAGAGGGCACAATCAGCCCCAGCATTTT. V gene TRBV2 combines with J gene TRBJ1-5; D not resolved. Germline V gene sequence: CDR1 SNHLY, CDR2 FYNNEI. CDR3 length equals 13 residues. V was pared by 5 bases and J by 3 bases, with 8 bases between.

V and J are TRBV19 and TRBJ2-2; D perhaps matches TRBD2 (5 bases). Germline V gene lookup returns CDR1 LNHDA and CDR2 SQIVND (reference sequence). The ends were cut back, 9 bases at V and 6 bases at J, with 14 bases in the middle. CDR3 length: 13 amino acids. CDR3 DNA sequence: TGTGCCAGCCGAGGACTTTTGGCCGGGGAGCTGTTTTTT. This encodes CASRGLLAGELFF. Together with reference TRBV19 and TRBJ2-2, the CDR3 gives the full variable domain: DGGITQSPKYLFRKEGQNVTLSCEQNLNHDAMYWYRQDPGQGLRLIYYSQIVNDFQKGDIAEGYSVSREKKESFPLTVTSAQKNPTAFYLCASRGLLAGELFFGEGSRLTVL.

V gene TRBV5-1 combines with J gene TRBJ2-3; tentatively, D is TRBD1 (6 bases). V lost 1 base, J lost 3 bases, and 18 bases lay in between. Germline lookup yields CDR1 SGHRS and CDR2 YFSETQ. The CDR3 is made up of 17 amino acids. CDR3 sequence reads: CASSLPQGAAVTDTQYF. DNA for the CDR3: TGCGCCAGCAGCTTGCCACAGGGAGCGGCGGTAACAGATACGCAGTATTTT.

The count of this clone is one. V gene TRBV18 combines with J gene TRBJ2-1, with D perhaps matching TRBD2 (6 bases). The CDR3 totals 15 residues. V gave up 5 bases and J gave up 3 bases, with 14 bases separating them. Germline V gene data show CDR1 as KGHSH and CDR2 as LQKENI. CDR3 bases: TGTGCCAGCTCAATCAGGGCGGGGAACTACAATGAGCAGTTCTTC. This sequence encodes CASSIRAGNYNEQFF.

The chain links TRBV18 to TRBJ1-6, with D uncertain. In germline, CDR1 is KGHSH, CDR2 LQKENI. This CDR3 has 16 residues. Trimming stripped 1 base from V and 8 bases from J, with 15 bases between. This chain's CDR3 is CASSPLKGKSDSPLHF. For the CDR3, the DNA is TGTGCCAGCTCACCACTGAAAGGAAAAAGCGATTCACCCCTCCACTTT.

The CDR3 DNA is TGTGCCAGCAAGGGGGAAGGGGGCACTGAAGCTTTCTTT. Residues: CASKGEGGTEAFF. The chain joins TRBV2 to TRBJ1-1, with D maybe TRBD1 (6 bases). Per the germline V gene, CDR1 is SNHLY and CDR2 is FYNNEI. The CDR3 loop spans 13 amino acids. V was clipped by 7 bases and J by 4 bases, with 13 bases between them. The full variable domain, in which reference TRBV2 and TRBJ1-1 provide the parts outside the CDR3, is EPEVTQTPSHQVTQMGQEVILRCVPISNHLYFYWYRQILGQKVEFLVSFYNNEISEKSEIFDDQFSVERPDGSNFTLKIRSTKLEDSAMYFCASKGEGGTEAFFGQGTRLTVV.

There are a few counts of this clone. Mismatch with germline at one junction end may stem from a read error. For the CDR3, the DNA is TGTGCCAGCAGCTTAGACAGGGGGCATGGCTACACCTTC. Residues: CASSLDRGHGYTF. The V call is TRBV12-3 or TRBV12-4, the J call TRBJ1-2, with 10 bases fitting TRBD1. CDR3 length: 13 amino acids.